The text below deals with one T cell receptor (beta chain). Many counts were recorded for this clonotype. The specificity of this receptor is unknown. The sample holds no much larger clone one base away, and base qualities are not on file. This sample was included in a study of regulatory T cells in long-lasting Graves disease (dated by TCRdb to the early 2020s). About the full investigation: Persistent Graves' disease meant more than 5 years of antithyroid drug treatment with TSH receptor autoantibodies that stayed positive. Patients with persistent Graves' disease were compared with patients with newly diagnosed Graves' disease using TCR sequencing and RNA sequencing of peripheral blood. The study was registered as a clinical trial and conducted in China. A total of roughly 35 samples were covered by TCR sequencing, comprising some 13 persistent and about 20 newly diagnosed Graves' disease patients. In the clinical cohort, patients with persistent Graves' disease had used antithyroid drugs for an average of roughly ten years. The full study reports these points: Persistent patients shared more public clonotypes among themselves (around 2,500) than newly diagnosed patients did (more than 850). Because the primary lesion, thyroid tissue, could not be accessed, the study looked at peripheral blood alone. Persistent Graves' disease patients showed lower TCR Shannon entropy and fewer highly expanded clones than newly diagnosed patients, suggesting clonal expansion. Sequencing and analysis were limited to the TCR beta chain. The authors acknowledged the small sample size as a limitation that may reduce accuracy. Persistent disease showed preferential use of TRBV28, TRBJ1-2 and TRBJ2-5, whereas newly diagnosed disease favored TRBV20-1 and TRBJ2-1.

Library creation used multiplex PCR. Sequencing was carried out with an Illumina HiSeq 4000. iRepertoire HTBI primers and Arm-PCR amplification of CDR3 regions were used to construct TCR beta libraries. PCR products were gel purified before sequencing. As for the authors' bioinformatics: Across samples, around 62 TRBV and over 11 TRBJ segments were identified and used for gene usage analysis of CDR3 amino acid clonotypes. Filtered high-quality paired reads were merged into contigs using COPE and FqMerger. BLAST was used to align contigs to IMGT TRBV, TRBD and TRBJ reference genes, and CDR3 was defined according to IMGT. Any clonotype with a frequency above 0.1% was counted as a highly expanded clone. Shannon entropy served as the measure of repertoire diversity, while the Gini coefficient captured V-J evenness. Clonotypes shared by more than one individual were considered public. TCRdb ran its own pipeline on the public reads, namely fastp trimming at Q25 and MiXCR clone calling, and kept in-frame beta chains. Entries are consolidated by CDR3 protein sequence, retaining the most common genes and DNA. It is TCRdb's table, rather than the study itself, that gives the V and J calls and clone size. The sample table shows hundreds of thousands of distinct CDR3 sequences, and around 21% are seen once. 7.8% of the sample is held by the ten biggest clonotypes.

The germline V gene gives CDR1 as KGHDR and CDR2 as SFDVKD. The CDR3 runs 13 residues from the cysteine to the phenylalanine. Here the CDR3 DNA is all that survives: 39 bases in frame from base 1. The trim is 8 bases for V and 8 bases for J, with a gap of 17 bases between the germline ends. The sample's time point label, decoded: persistent/refractory GD, antithyroid drugs over 5 years with positive TRAb. RNA was extracted from PBMCs in TRIzol for both TCR sequencing and RNA sequencing. Graves' disease was diagnosed according to American Thyroid Association guidelines. Patients were recruited from an endocrinology department in Xi'an, China. Each patient gave 7.5 to 10 milliliters of peripheral blood, collected in an EDTA anticoagulant tube. Ficoll Paque Plus density gradient separation was used to isolate PBMCs, and no further T cell sorting was done. An Agilent 2100 Bioanalyzer and agarose gel were used to check RNA quality, while a NanoDrop 2000 measured RNA concentration.

This TCR derives from a female donor with Graves disease. The V gene is TRBV24-1 and the J gene is TRBJ1-1; TRBD1 is a possible D gene, resting on 5 matching bases. This sample comprised peripheral blood mononuclear cells (PBMCs), obtained when the disease was refractory, from a patient treated with antithyroid drugs. The CDR3 protein is CATKTAGRQEAFF. At the DNA level, the sequence is TGTGCCACCAAGACTGCGGGCCGACAGGAAGCTTTCTTT.